In its sample, the clone carrying this T cell receptor beta chain was seen a few times. No antigen is known for it. The sample belongs to a study of OX40 agonist ivuxolimab in advanced cancers. About the study: Patients were around 83% male with ages roughly 20 to 90, mean approximately 58. General observations from the study: Blood T cells, both CD4+ and CD8+, expanded clonally by week 6 at 0.1 to 3.0 mg/kg. Partial responders at 0.1-3.0 mg/kg had among the lowest clonal expansion.

Here immunoSEQ multiplex PCR was the method, and the copy in TCRdb shows in-frame clones only, minus some. The sample shows approximately 11,000 clones, roughly 77% of them seen only once. With autoimmune disease history or systemic immunosuppression, patients were excluded. The CDR3 covers 14 residues. The V end lost 7 bases, the J end lost 6 bases, and 17 bases lay between the germline ends. Germline V gene sequence: CDR1 MNHEY, CDR2 SMNVEV (reference sequence). This specimen was CD4+ or CD8+ T cells sorted from blood, taken in a trial of the OX40 agonist ivuxolimab. The sequence was collected from an adult with an advanced solid tumor such as melanoma, head and neck, liver or kidney cancer. The chain is built from TRBV27 and TRBJ2-3; possible D gene TRBD2, 7 bases. CDR3 bases: TGTGCCAGCACCAGCGAGGGGGGGCAGGATACGCAGTATTTT. Residues: CASTSEGGQDTQYF.